One and the same sample provided the 14 T cell receptor beta chains below, sequenced in a study of shared clonotypes between healthy human individuals (dated by TCRdb to about 2020). Libraries were built with the immunoSEQ multiplex PCR assay. TCRdb provides this immuneACCESS table in a form limited to in-frame rearrangements. Some clones are lacking; in checked studies, under half of them reflect an unresolved V gene, and why the rest are absent is not known. For this sample the table gives 1,400,000 or so clones, of which 97% to 99% were detected only once. Roughly 0.36% of the sample rests with the top ten. The sample comprised naive CD4+ T cells sorted from blood. In the paper's terms, the cell subset or site label means: CD45RA+ positively selected. Receptors were obtained from a young man in good health.

This rearrangement joins TRBV5-1 to TRBJ2-1; 9 bases fit TRBD2. The trim removed 4 bases at V and 3 bases at J, leaving 8 bases unmatched. The CDR3 has 16 amino acids. CDR1 and CDR2 (germline): SGHRS, YFSETQ. CDR3 protein: CASSPAIAGVYNEQFF. Here the CDR3 DNA reads TGCGCCAGCAGCCCCGCAATAGCGGGAGTCTACAATGAGCAGTTCTTC.

The chain joins TRBV7-9 to TRBJ1-4; no firm D call. The germline V and J ends were trimmed by 5 bases and 5 bases, with 15 bases remaining between them. The germline CDR1 and CDR2 sequences are SEHNR and FQNEAQ (reference sequence). This CDR3 spans 15 amino acids. The CDR3 loop is CASSHKAAANEKLFF. The CDR3 DNA sequence: TGTGCCAGCAGCCATAAGGCGGCAGCAAATGAAAAACTGTTTTTT.

The rearrangement joins TRBV19 to TRBJ1-2; TRBD1 might be the D (6 bases). The V gene lost 8 bases and the J gene lost 6 bases, with 19 bases spanning the gap. This CDR3 is built from 14 residues. Germline V gives CDR1 LNHDA, CDR2 SQIVND (reference sequence). The CDR3 loop reads CASGRGRGSDGYTF. Here the CDR3 DNA reads TGTGCCAGTGGACGGGGCAGGGGAAGCGATGGCTACACCTTC.

V gene TRBV5-1 combines with J gene TRBJ2-7, with 10 nucleotides matching TRBD2. J gave up 4 bases and V 1 base, and 8 bases lay outside the gene matches. This CDR3 is built from 16 residues. Germline values: CDR1 SGHRS, CDR2 YFSETQ. The CDR3 nucleotides read TGCGCCAGCAGCTTGTTGCCTAGCGGGAGTATTTACGAGCAGTACTTC. Translating it yields CASSLLPSGSIYEQYF. Combining the CDR3 with reference TRBV5-1 and TRBJ2-7 gives the whole variable domain KAGVTQTPRYLIKTRGQQVTLSCSPISGHRSVSWYQQTPGQGLQFLFEYFSETQRNKGNFPGRFSGRQFSNSRSEMNVSTLELGDSALYLCASSLLPSGSIYEQYFGPGTRLTVT.

The chain combines TRBV5-1 with TRBJ1-2; no definite D call. CDR1 and CDR2 from the germline V gene are SGHRS and YFSETQ. The length of the CDR3 is 13 residues. The ends were cut back, 4 bases at V and 5 bases at J, with 12 bases in the middle. CDR3 sequence (DNA): TGCGCCAGCAGCGTCGGAAAGCGTTATGGCTACACCTTC. As protein: CASSVGKRYGYTF.

V gene TRBV14 combines with J gene TRBJ2-3; the D is unclear. This CDR3 region has 14 residues. CDR1 and CDR2 from the germline V gene are SGHDN and FVKESK. The V and J ends lost 2 bases and 0 bases respectively, with 6 bases between them. CDR3: CASSQLISTDTQYF. As DNA, the CDR3 is TGTGCCAGCAGCCAACTTATTAGCACAGATACGCAGTATTTT.

The J gene is TRBJ2-7, the V gene TRBV9; TRBD2 might be the D (6 bases). Germline-derived CDR1 and CDR2 are SGDLS and YYNGEE. The CDR3 runs to 16 residues. Trimming stripped 7 bases from V and 3 bases from J, with 23 bases between. CDR3 bases: TGTGCCAGCGCCCGGGACCCCGGGACTCGACGCTACGAGCAGTACTTC. It encodes CASARDPGTRRYEQYF.

This rearrangement joins TRBV18 to TRBJ2-5, with 9 bases aligning to TRBD1. The germline gives CDR1 KGHSH, CDR2 LQKENI. The length of the CDR3 is 14 residues. Losses at the gene ends were 4 bases for V and 5 bases for J; bases not matched to a gene: 5. In DNA, the CDR3 is TGTGCCAGCTCACTGGACAGGGGAAAGGAGACCCAGTACTTC. Protein: CASSLDRGKETQYF. The whole variable domain, remainder taken from reference TRBV18 and TRBJ2-5, is NAGVMQNPRHLVRRRGQEARLRCSPMKGHSHVYWYRQLPEEGLKFMVYLQKENIIDESGMPKERFSAEFPKEGPSILRIQQVVRGDSAAYFCASSLDRGKETQYFGPGTRLLVL.

This chain uses TRBV29-1 with TRBJ2-1; D unresolved. CDR1 and CDR2 (germline): SQVTM, ANQGSEA. V was clipped by 3 bases and J by 1 base, with 13 bases between them. The length of the CDR3 is 15 residues. The chain's CDR3 is CSVDEMVESYNEQFF. The CDR3 region has the DNA TGCAGCGTTGATGAGATGGTCGAGTCCTACAATGAGCAGTTCTTC.

The chain uses TRBV9 and TRBJ2-5, with D possibly TRBD2 on 5 matching bases. Looked up from germline, CDR1 is SGDLS and CDR2 is YYNGEE. This CDR3 has 15 residues. V was clipped by 0 bases and J by 5 bases, with 14 bases between them. The DNA of the CDR3 is TGTGCCAGCAGCGTAGTAGCTAGCCTCCAGGAGACCCAGTACTTC. The encoded protein is CASSVVASLQETQYF.

This clone appeared a single time. The CDR3 protein is CASRKPGQPNTEAFF. For the CDR3, the DNA is TGTGCCAGTCGGAAACCGGGACAACCGAACACTGAAGCTTTCTTT. The chain couples TRBV19 to TRBJ1-1, with a possible D match to TRBD1 (6 bases). CDR1 LNHDA and CDR2 SQIVND come from the germline V gene (reference sequence). CDR3 length: 15 residues. Trimming left V 8 bases short and J 1 base short, with 17 bases between.

The gene calls are TRBV4-1 and TRBJ2-4; possibly TRBD1 or TRBD2 for D (5 bases each). Germline V gene data show CDR1 as MGHRA and CDR2 as YSYEKL. CDR3 length equals 15 residues. The V and J ends lost 6 bases and 2 bases respectively, with 14 bases between them. The chain's CDR3 is CASSQHRDPKNIQYF. In DNA, the CDR3 is TGCGCCAGCAGTCAACACCGGGACCCCAAAAACATTCAGTACTTC.

This clone was seen only once. J is TRBJ1-1 and V is TRBV7-7, with a weak D call TRBD1 (6 bases). The CDR3 spans 15 residues. V was pared by 2 bases and J by 0 bases, with 10 bases between. Germline CDR1 and CDR2: SSHAT and FNYEAQ (reference sequence). The DNA for the CDR3 is TGTGCCAGCAGCTTATTGGACAGCATGAACACTGAAGCTTTCTTT. Residues: CASSLLDSMNTEAFF.

J is TRBJ1-1 and V is TRBV9; D is undetermined. The CDR3 sequence is 14 residues long. Trimming took 0 bases from V and 4 from J, leaving 10 bases between them. Germline loops: CDR1 SGDLS, CDR2 YYNGEE. The CDR3 DNA sequence: TGTGCCAGCAGCGTAGCTATCTTGGCCACTGAAGCTTTCTTT. This translates into CASSVAILATEAFF.